This TCR beta chain was sequenced in a study of blood T cell repertoires in COVID-19. Original analysis: Amplification of reference gene primers was used by the study to estimate nucleated cell counts. Libraries were prepared by immunoSEQ multiplex PCR; TCRdb keeps only in-frame clonotypes and omits some of them. V and J calls and clone size come straight from that table; D and trimming were deduced from the DNA. This table holds around 62,000 clones, 93% found once. Germline assignment: CDR1 MGHDK and CDR2 SYGVNS. This CDR3 comprises 14 residues. V lost 7 bases and J lost 0, with 12 bases in between.

The TCR comes from a man in his 70s with active COVID-19. The sample comprised peripheral blood. The chain is built from TRBV25-1 and TRBJ1-1, with D possibly TRBD1 on 6 matching bases. CDR3 in amino acids: CASNAGTMNTEAFF. CDR3 bases: TGTGCCAGCAACGCCGGGACAATGAACACTGAAGCTTTCTTT.